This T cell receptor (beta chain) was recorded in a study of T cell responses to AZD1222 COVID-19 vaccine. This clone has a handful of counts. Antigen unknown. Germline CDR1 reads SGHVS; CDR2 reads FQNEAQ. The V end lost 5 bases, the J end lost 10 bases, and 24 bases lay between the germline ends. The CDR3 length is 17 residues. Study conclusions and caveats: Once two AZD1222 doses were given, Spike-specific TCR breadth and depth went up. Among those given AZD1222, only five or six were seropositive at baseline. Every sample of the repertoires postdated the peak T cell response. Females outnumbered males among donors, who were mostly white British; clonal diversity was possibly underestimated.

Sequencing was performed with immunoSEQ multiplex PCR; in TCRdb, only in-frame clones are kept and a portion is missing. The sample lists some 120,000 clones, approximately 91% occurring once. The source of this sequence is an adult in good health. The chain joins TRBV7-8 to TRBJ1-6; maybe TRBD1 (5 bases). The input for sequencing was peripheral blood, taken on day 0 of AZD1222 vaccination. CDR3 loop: CASSLERTGTVRSPLHF. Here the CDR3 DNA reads TGTGCCAGCAGCCTGGAAAGGACCGGGACCGTCAGATCACCCCTCCACTTT.